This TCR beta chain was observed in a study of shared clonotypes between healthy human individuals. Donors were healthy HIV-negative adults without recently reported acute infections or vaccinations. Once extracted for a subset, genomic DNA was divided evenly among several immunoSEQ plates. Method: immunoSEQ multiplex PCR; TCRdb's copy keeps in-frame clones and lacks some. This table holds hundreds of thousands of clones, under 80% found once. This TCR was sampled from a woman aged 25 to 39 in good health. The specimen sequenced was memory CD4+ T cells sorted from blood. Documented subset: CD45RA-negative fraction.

The CDR3: CASSSLSGAGVDNQPQHF. In DNA form, the CDR3 reads TGTGCCAGCAGTTCACTATCGGGGGCAGGGGTTGACAATCAGCCCCAGCATTTT. The chain joins TRBV27 to TRBJ1-5; the D gene is possibly TRBD1 (6 bases). Germline V gene lookup returns CDR1 MNHEY and CDR2 SMNVEV (reference sequence). The CDR3 sequence is 18 residues long. V shed 4 bases and J shed 3 bases, with 22 bases lying between them.